Below are 18 T cell receptor beta chains sequenced from a single sample in a study of T cell changes during pregnancy in multiple sclerosis. TCRdb's copy holds only in-frame clones and misses some; the assay was immunoSEQ multiplex PCR. This sample has tens of thousands of clones, with approximately 90% found just once. Sequencing used peripheral blood, obtained in the third trimester of pregnancy. Receptor source: a female donor with multiple sclerosis, enrolled in a pregnancy study.

This clone was recorded once. V is TRBV4-1 and J is TRBJ2-1; TRBD2 matches 7 bases. The germline CDR1 and CDR2 sequences are MGHRA and YSYEKL. This CDR3 has 14 residues. V dropped 0 bases and J dropped 6; count of bases not matched to a gene: 2. In DNA form, the CDR3 reads TGCGCCAGCAGCCAAGAGGGGAGGGGCAATGAGCAGTTCTTC. It is translated as CASSQEGRGNEQFF.

V usage is TRBV19 and J usage is TRBJ2-3; perhaps TRBD2 as D (6 bases). CDR3 length equals 14 residues. Deletions cut 7 bases from V and 3 bases from J, with 14 bases between. Germline-derived CDR1 and CDR2 are LNHDA and SQIVND (reference sequence). As DNA, the CDR3 is TGTGCCAGTAATGCCGCAGGGAGGACAGATACGCAGTATTTT. It yields the protein CASNAAGRTDTQYF.

This chain links TRBV19 with TRBJ2-5; TRBD2 is a possible D gene (6 bases). The germline CDR1 and CDR2 sequences are LNHDA and SQIVND (reference sequence). V lost 5 bases and J lost 5, with 15 bases in between. The length of the CDR3 is 14 residues. This chain's CDR3 is CASSATGVGETQYF. The CDR3 DNA is TGTGCCAGTAGTGCGACGGGGGTCGGGGAGACCCAGTACTTC. The full variable domain, with the rest looked up from reference TRBV19 and TRBJ2-5, is DGGITQSPKYLFRKEGQNVTLSCEQNLNHDAMYWYRQDPGQGLRLIYYSQIVNDFQKGDIAEGYSVSREKKESFPLTVTSAQKNPTAFYLCASSATGVGETQYFGPGTRLLVL.

The chain uses TRBV5-5 and TRBJ1-5, with TRBD1 matching 7 bases. The germline CDR1 and CDR2 sequences are SGHKS and YYEKEE (reference sequence). V shed 4 bases, J shed 4 bases, and the junction held 5 bases outside the gene matches. This CDR3 region has 14 residues. The CDR3 here is CASSRQGLNQPQHF. For the CDR3, the DNA is TGTGCCAGCAGCCGACAGGGTTTAAATCAGCCCCAGCATTTT.

The rearrangement uses TRBV27 and TRBJ2-1; D is uncertain. V was trimmed by 5 bases and J by 5 bases, leaving 25 bases between them. CDR3 size: 18 residues. Germline V gene lookup returns CDR1 MNHEY and CDR2 SMNVEV (reference sequence). In nucleotides, the CDR3 is TGTGCCAGCAGTCCGATCAGAGCTTACACGAACCAGGACAATGAGCAGTTCTTC. Translating it yields CASSPIRAYTNQDNEQFF.

This rearrangement joins TRBV6-5 to TRBJ1-5, with TRBD1 as a possible D gene (5 bases). The CDR3 runs to 15 residues. The germline V gene encodes CDR1 MNHEY and CDR2 SVGAGI. V was clipped by 5 bases and J by 4 bases, with 15 bases between them. The CDR3, as DNA: TGTGCCAGCAGTGCCGGGACCCGGGGGAATCAGCCCCAGCATTTT. Translation: CASSAGTRGNQPQHF.

The chain couples TRBV5-4 to TRBJ1-1, with unresolved D. The CDR3 totals 14 residues. Germline loops: CDR1 SGHNT, CDR2 YYREEE (reference sequence). The V end lost 3 bases, the J end lost 1 base, and 10 bases lay between the germline ends. CDR3 sequence: CASSSLGPNTEAFF. In DNA, the CDR3 is TGTGCCAGCAGCTCGCTCGGTCCGAACACTGAAGCTTTCTTT.

This clone came up once. The V call is TRBV7-9, the J call TRBJ1-6; TRBD1 matches at 11 bases. This CDR3 comprises 14 residues. V shed 5 bases, J shed 9 bases, and the junction held 3 bases outside the gene matches. Germline V CDR1 and CDR2: SEHNR, FQNEAQ (reference sequence). The CDR3 reads CASSPGTGGSPLHF. The CDR3 DNA reads TGTGCCAGCAGCCCCGGGACAGGGGGTTCACCCCTCCACTTT.

The rearrangement links TRBV29-1 to TRBJ1-1, with 9 nucleotides matching TRBD1. Germline CDR1 is SQVTM and CDR2 is ANQGSEA. The CDR3 has 13 amino acids. With V trimmed by 6 bases and J by 4 bases, 6 bases remained unmatched. The CDR3, as DNA: TGCAGCGTCGCGGACAGGGGCATCACTGAAGCTTTCTTT. It specifies CSVADRGITEAFF.

The chain recombines TRBV30 with TRBJ2-7; D uncertain. Germline lookup yields CDR1 GTSNPN and CDR2 SVGIG (reference sequence). Trimming took 1 base from V and 3 from J, leaving 4 bases between them. The CDR3 loop spans 11 amino acids. CDR3 DNA: TGTGCCTGGAGTGATAACTACGAGCAGTACTTC. Translation gives CAWSDNYEQYF.

The chain joins TRBV30 to TRBJ1-2, with a weak D call TRBD1 (5 bases). The V gene lost 8 bases and the J gene lost 4 bases, with 23 bases spanning the gap. The CDR3 has 15 amino acids. Germline-derived CDR1 and CDR2 are GTSNPN and SVGIG (reference sequence). The CDR3 DNA reads TGTGCCAGTTCAAGACAGAGAAACTATGGCTATGGCTACACCTTC. Its protein is CASSRQRNYGYGYTF.

This rearrangement joins TRBV6-5 to TRBJ2-7; D possibly corresponds to TRBD1 (6 bases). In germline, CDR1 is MNHEY, CDR2 SVGAGI. The CDR3 extends over 14 amino acids. V was cut by 6 bases and J by 3 bases, with 15 bases left in between. This CDR3 reads CASSHVGQVYEQYF. In nucleotides, the CDR3 is TGTGCCAGCAGCCACGTGGGACAAGTCTACGAGCAGTACTTC.

For the CDR3, the DNA is TGTGCCAGCAGCCTCAGGGGGCATCGTGGCTACACCTTC. Protein sequence: CASSLRGHRGYTF. V is TRBV25-1 and J is TRBJ1-2; 8 bases agree with TRBD1. Germline-derived CDR1 and CDR2 are MGHDK and SYGVNS. Trimming took 6 bases from V and 7 from J; bases not matched to a gene: 7. The CDR3 is 13 residues long.

This sequence joins TRBV2 and TRBJ1-6; D is perhaps TRBD1 (6 bases). Germline CDR1 and CDR2: SNHLY and FYNNEI. Trimming took 6 bases from V and 7 from J, leaving 16 bases between them. This CDR3 has 15 residues. The CDR3, as DNA: TGTGCCAGCAGCACACAGGGAGAAAGAAATTCACCCCTCCACTTT. Amino acids: CASSTQGERNSPLHF. Filled out from reference TRBV2 and TRBJ1-6, the complete variable domain reads EPEVTQTPSHQVTQMGQEVILRCVPISNHLYFYWYRQILGQKVEFLVSFYNNEISEKSEIFDDQFSVERPDGSNFTLKIRSTKLEDSAMYFCASSTQGERNSPLHFGNGTRLTVT.

The V and J genes are TRBV28 and TRBJ2-7; 10 nucleotides align to TRBD1. The CDR3 is 15 residues long. Trimming cost V 6 bases and J 5 bases; bases outside gene matches: 10. Germline values: CDR1 MDHEN, CDR2 SYDVKM. As DNA, the CDR3 is TGTGCCAGCAGCCCAGGACAGGGGGTGGCCGACGAGCAGTACTTC. Amino acid sequence: CASSPGQGVADEQYF. Full variable domain (missing parts from reference TRBV28 and TRBJ2-7): DVKVTQSSRYLVKRTGEKVFLECVQDMDHENMFWYRQDPGLGLRLIYFSYDVKMKEKGDIPEGYSVSREKKERFSLILESASTNQTSMYLCASSPGQGVADEQYFGPGTRLTVT.

As for this clone: This CDR3 is also generated by other DNA sequences in the sample. The chain joins TRBV9 to TRBJ2-7; a possible D gene is TRBD2 (5 bases). V lost 7 bases and J 7 bases, leaving 21 bases between the germline ends. The germline V gene has CDR1 SGDLS and CDR2 YYNGEE. This CDR3 is built from 14 residues. The CDR3 sequence: CASAKDLDVGEQYF. Written as DNA, the CDR3 is TGTGCCAGCGCGAAGGACTTAGACGTGGGAGAGCAGTACTTC.

The sample holds one count of this clone. V is TRBV18 and J is TRBJ2-7; TRBD1 aligns across 8 bases. This CDR3 has 15 residues. Germline CDR1 reads KGHSH; CDR2 reads LQKENI. V lost 3 bases, J lost 1 base, and 5 bases stayed unmatched. CDR3 nucleotides: TGTGCCAGCTCACCCGCGGACAGGGTATCCTACGAGCAGTACTTC. It translates to CASSPADRVSYEQYF.

This clone has a count of ten or more. V usage is TRBV13 and J usage is TRBJ1-2; possible D gene TRBD1, 5 bases. Trimming cost V 0 bases and J 8 bases, with 10 bases left between them. The CDR3 sequence is 13 residues long. Germline V gene data show CDR1 as PRHDT and CDR2 as FYEKMQ (reference sequence). CDR3 bases: TGTGCCAGCAGCTTAGGACAGGTGTTGGGCTACACCTTC. As protein: CASSLGQVLGYTF.